The clone carrying this T cell receptor (beta chain) appeared a few times. Its antigen is unidentified. One entry per CDR3 protein, called by TCRdb with MiXCR from the RT-PCR reads. The sample lists about 620,000 distinct CDR3 sequences; 12% were seen once. The data originate from a study of response to subunit inactivated influenza vaccine. Study conclusions and caveats: Authors suggested each seasonal flu vaccination may recruit only limited numbers of new T cells.

CDR3 length: 14 residues. V was clipped by 4 bases and J by 6 bases; unmatched bases: 9. Germline CDR1 is SGHDN and CDR2 is FVKESK. This chain links TRBV14 with TRBJ2-7, with 7 bases lining up with TRBD1. Here the sequenced sample was PBMCs from blood, taken on the day of vaccination. The sequence was collected from a man aged 45-60 years who received an inactivated influenza vaccine. CDR3 residues: CASSLFKGAGEQYF. The CDR3 DNA sequence: TGTGCCAGCAGCCTCTTCAAGGGGGCCGGCGAGCAGTACTTC. The whole variable domain, remainder taken from reference TRBV14 and TRBJ2-7, is EAGVTQFPSHSVIEKGQTVTLRCDPISGHDNLYWYRRVMGKEIKFLLHFVKESKQDESGMPNNRFLAERTGGTYSTLKVQPAELEDSGVYFCASSLFKGAGEQYFGPGTRLTVT.